This T cell receptor (beta chain) was recorded in a study of T cell responses to AZD1222 COVID-19 vaccine. Study outcomes and limitations: Nearly half of spike-specific TCRs reportedly target unmutated variant regions.

TCRdb keeps only in-frame clones here, not all; method: immunoSEQ multiplex PCR. The sample consists of some 150,000 clones, roughly 90% of them appearing once. The CDR3 runs 13 residues. After removal of 6 bases from V and 7 bases from J, the junction contained 3 bases not matched to a gene. Worth noting for this clone: The antigen remains undetermined.

This sequence originates from an adult who received the AZD1222 COVID-19 vaccine. The chain recombines TRBV12-3 or TRBV12-4 with TRBJ1-6; TRBD1 matches 7 bases. Sequences were derived from peripheral blood, sampled 28 days after the second AZD1222 dose. The CDR3 sequence is CASRTGSNSPLHF. CDR3 DNA sequence: TGTGCCAGCAGGACAGGGAGCAATTCACCCCTCCACTTT.